These 23 T cell receptor beta chains were sequenced from one sample in a study of T cells in Graves' hyperthyroidism and ophthalmopathy. Amplified regions were TCR beta CDR3 sequences from RNA transcripts. Initially, a first-round RT-PCR of the TCR CDR3 employed the HTBI primer set. TCRdb re-analysed the multiplex PCR reads in MiXCR, keeping a single row per CDR3 protein. The sample includes about 600,000 distinct CDR3 sequences, 14% of them seen just once. Sequencing input: blood. The receptor source for this set is a woman aged 18-29 years with Graves' ophthalmopathy.

This clonotype was seen many times. The gene calls are TRBV2 and TRBJ2-5, with TRBD2 as a possible D gene (6 bases). Between the trimmed V and J ends, which lost 5 bases and 3 bases, there was a span of 13 bases. The CDR3 runs to 14 residues. CDR1 is SNHLY, CDR2 FYNNEI, per germline. The chain's CDR3 is CASSPTRRKETQYF. In DNA form, the CDR3 reads TGTGCCAGCAGTCCGACTAGGAGGAAAGAGACCCAGTACTTC.

This clonotype was counted ten times or more. V is TRBV27 and J is TRBJ2-4, with 11 bases that match TRBD1. The V gene end was trimmed by 5 bases and the J gene end by 8 bases; junction bases not matched to a gene: 11. The CDR3 totals 16 residues. The germline V gene encodes CDR1 MNHEY and CDR2 SMNVEV (reference sequence). The CDR3 loop is CASSSLAGTGGDIQYF. The CDR3 nucleotides read TGTGCCAGCAGTAGCCTTGCCGGGACAGGGGGAGACATTCAGTACTTC.

This clonotype was detected many times. This chain connects TRBV29-1 to TRBJ2-7; maybe TRBD2 (7 bases). V dropped 5 bases and J dropped 7 bases, with 18 bases sitting between them. Per the germline V gene, CDR1 is SQVTM and CDR2 is ANQGSEA. There are 13 residues in the CDR3. This CDR3 is CSVLTGGAGEQYF. The CDR3 DNA is TGCAGCGTTCTTACTGGGGGGGCCGGGGAGCAGTACTTC.

This chain uses TRBV20-1 with TRBJ2-5; TRBD1 is a possible D gene (5 bases). This CDR3 is 13 amino acids long. Trimming cost V 3 bases and J 5 bases, with 13 bases left between them. Germline CDR1 and CDR2: DFQATT and SNEGSKA (reference sequence). The CDR3 is CSASWQGRETQYF. CDR3 DNA sequence: TGCAGTGCTAGCTGGCAGGGCCGGGAGACCCAGTACTTC.

This clonotype was detected ten times or more. This chain links TRBV27 with TRBJ2-1; D is unresolved. The CDR3 totals 15 residues. The V end was cut by 3 bases, the J end by 5 bases, with 14 bases between. Germline V CDR1 and CDR2: MNHEY, SMNVEV (reference sequence). CDR3 sequence: CASSLGFPGNNEQFF. Here the CDR3 DNA reads TGTGCCAGCAGTTTGGGATTCCCCGGCAACAATGAGCAGTTCTTC.

V gene TRBV6-1 combines with J gene TRBJ2-7; D is unclear. Germline CDR1 MNHNS, CDR2 SASEGT. The CDR3 runs 15 residues. V shed 0 bases and J shed 3 bases, with 12 bases lying between them. CDR3 coding DNA: TGTGCCAGCAGTGAAGCCCCTGGGCCCTACTACGAGCAGTACTTC. Its protein product is CASSEAPGPYYEQYF.

This clonotype was seen repeatedly, ten times or more. The CDR3 DNA sequence: TGTGCCAGCAGCCCACCCGGGACAGGGGTTCAGCCCCAGCATTTT. Its protein product is CASSPPGTGVQPQHF. This chain uses TRBV7-9 with TRBJ1-5; 10 bases map to TRBD1. The CDR3 runs to 15 residues. Germline V gene sequence: CDR1 SEHNR, CDR2 FQNEAQ (reference sequence). V trimming: 5 bases; J trimming: 6 bases; junction bases outside the gene matches: 7.

This clonotype was recorded many times. The chain joins TRBV28 to TRBJ2-7; D remains unclear. The ends were cut back, 2 bases at V and 2 bases at J, with 19 bases in the middle. Germline V gene data show CDR1 as MDHEN and CDR2 as SYDVKM. CDR3 length: 17 residues. The CDR3: CASSLKGWVQEAYEQYF. The CDR3 region has the DNA TGTGCCAGCAGTTTAAAGGGCTGGGTCCAGGAAGCCTACGAGCAGTACTTC.

This clonotype was seen a handful of times. The rearrangement uses TRBV6-1 and TRBJ2-7; D might be TRBD2 (6 bases). The CDR3 extends over 14 amino acids. Germline V gene sequence: CDR1 MNHNS, CDR2 SASEGT. V was cut by 8 bases and J by 2 bases, with 16 bases left in between. The CDR3 bases are TGTGCCAGCCCGATGGAGGGAGTCCCCTACGAGCAGTACTTC. Its protein product is CASPMEGVPYEQYF.

There are many counts of this clonotype. The chain has TRBV7-2 and TRBJ1-2; tentatively, D is TRBD1 (6 bases). The length of the CDR3 is 16 residues. Trimming removed 1 base at V and 1 base at J, with 13 bases between. CDR1 and CDR2 (germline): SGHTA, FQGNSA. CDR3 protein: CASSLGPQGGNYGYTF. CDR3 nucleotide sequence: TGTGCCAGCAGCTTAGGTCCACAGGGAGGTAACTATGGCTACACCTTC.

The chain joins TRBV6-2 or TRBV6-3 to TRBJ2-3; TRBD2 matches 7 bases. This CDR3 is built from 16 residues. The trim removed 5 bases at V and 2 bases at J, leaving 10 bases unmatched. CDR1 and CDR2 from the germline V gene are MNHEY and SVGEGT. Here the CDR3 DNA reads TGTGCCAGCAGTGGGGGGGAGGAACAATACACAGATACGCAGTATTTT. Translated, it gives CASSGGEEQYTDTQYF.

The chain has TRBV29-1 and TRBJ2-5; 12 bases are shared with TRBD2. Trimming took 6 bases from V and 5 from J; bases not matched to a gene: 16. In germline, CDR1 is SQVTM, CDR2 ANQGSEA. This CDR3 has 17 residues. The CDR3 DNA follows: TGCAGCGTCTGGACTAGCGGGAACCTACGGGGAGTGGAGACCCAGTACTTC. As protein: CSVWTSGNLRGVETQYF.

This clonotype was seen a few times. This chain links TRBV24-1 with TRBJ2-7; TRBD2 aligns across 13 bases. The CDR3 runs to 16 residues. CDR1 is KGHDR and CDR2 is SFDVKD in the germline V gene. Trimming took 5 bases from V and 3 from J; bases not matched to a gene: 6. The CDR3 coding sequence is TGTGCCACCAGTGGCCAACTAGCGGGAGGGGACTACGAGCAGTACTTC. Translation: CATSGQLAGGDYEQYF.

The genes are TRBV28 and TRBJ2-6, with TRBD2 as a possible D gene (5 bases). Deletions cut 3 bases from V and 0 bases from J, with 21 bases between. The germline gives CDR1 MDHEN, CDR2 SYDVKM. CDR3 length: 20 amino acids. In DNA, the CDR3 is TGTGCCAGCAGTTTCCTCCTTGCGCAGCGGATAAGCTCTGGGGCCAACGTCCTGACTTTC. Protein product: CASSFLLAQRISSGANVLTF.

The rearrangement uses TRBV4-1 and TRBJ1-2, with a weak D call TRBD1 (5 bases). Germline V gene data show CDR1 as MGHRA and CDR2 as YSYEKL. Trimming took 3 bases from V and 3 from J, leaving 14 bases between them. The CDR3 runs 15 residues. CDR3 loop: CASSQSAGTHYGYTF. CDR3 coding DNA: TGCGCCAGCAGCCAGTCGGCCGGGACGCACTATGGCTACACCTTC.

Only a few counts were recorded for this clonotype. The chain is built from TRBV4-3 and TRBJ2-3; no clear D. This CDR3 has 13 residues. V was clipped by 0 bases and J by 8 bases, with 9 bases between them. Per germline, CDR1 LGHNA and CDR2 YSLEER. CDR3 sequence (DNA): TGCGCCAGCAGCCAAGATGACGTGGGTACGCAGTATTTT. As protein: CASSQDDVGTQYF.

The table lists this clonotype with a few counts. This chain joins TRBV27 and TRBJ2-3, with 8 positions matching TRBD2. The length of the CDR3 is 17 residues. Germline CDR1 reads MNHEY; CDR2 reads SMNVEV (reference sequence). Trimming at V came to 1 base and at J to 0 bases, leaving 6 bases not matched to a gene. CDR3 sequence reads: CASSLFRPSGSTDTQYF. For the CDR3, the DNA is TGTGCCAGCAGTTTATTTCGACCTAGCGGGAGCACAGATACGCAGTATTTT.

This clonotype was picked up many times. This chain's CDR3 is CASSSRQGEDEQYF. In DNA form, the CDR3 reads TGTGCCAGCTCATCCCGACAGGGGGAGGACGAGCAGTACTTC. The rearrangement joins TRBV18 to TRBJ2-7; 9 bases agree with TRBD1. The junction had 7 bases not matched to a gene; V was cut back by 5 bases and J by 5 bases. The CDR3 runs to 14 residues. CDR1 and CDR2 from the germline V gene are KGHSH and LQKENI.

The chain carries TRBV4-1 and TRBJ2-7, with 9 bases that match TRBD2. This CDR3 has 14 amino acids. Per germline, CDR1 MGHRA and CDR2 YSYEKL. Unmatched junction bases numbered 4, after V lost 5 bases and J lost 2 bases. CDR3: CASSVPSGTYEQYF. The CDR3 nucleotides read TGCGCCAGCAGCGTACCTAGCGGGACCTACGAGCAGTACTTC.

This clonotype showed up just a few times. V is TRBV5-5 and J is TRBJ2-3, with D perhaps TRBD2 (5 bases). Trimming cost V 0 bases and J 4 bases, with 12 bases left between them. Germline V gene sequence: CDR1 SGHKS, CDR2 YYEKEE (reference sequence). The CDR3 sequence is 15 residues long. This CDR3 is CASSLGRNSADTQYF. The CDR3 DNA follows: TGTGCCAGCAGCTTGGGCCGTAATAGCGCAGATACGCAGTATTTT.

This clonotype was found a few times. The chain combines TRBV14 with TRBJ2-2, with 9 positions matching TRBD1. The CDR3 totals 16 residues. V gave up 1 base and J gave up 3 bases; unmatched junction bases: 3. Germline-derived CDR1 and CDR2 are SGHDN and FVKESK. CDR3 sequence: CASSQGRTGDTGELFF. The DNA for the CDR3 is TGTGCCAGCAGCCAAGGAAGGACAGGGGACACCGGGGAGCTGTTTTTT.

The table lists this clonotype with many counts. V and J are TRBV14 and TRBJ2-1, with 12 bases identical to TRBD1. The germline gives CDR1 SGHDN, CDR2 FVKESK. The CDR3 is 17 residues long. V shed 1 base, J shed 8 bases, and the junction held 9 bases outside the gene matches. This CDR3 reads CASSQALTGTGGDEQFF. As DNA, the CDR3 is TGTGCCAGCAGCCAAGCCTTAACCGGGACAGGGGGCGATGAGCAGTTCTTC. The full variable domain, its missing parts supplied by reference TRBV14 and TRBJ2-1, is EAGVTQFPSHSVIEKGQTVTLRCDPISGHDNLYWYRRVMGKEIKFLLHFVKESKQDESGMPNNRFLAERTGGTYSTLKVQPAELEDSGVYFCASSQALTGTGGDEQFFGPGTRLTVL.

The CDR3 sequence is CASSLAALSSTDTQYF. The CDR3 DNA is TGCGCCAGCAGCTTGGCAGCACTTTCTAGCACAGATACGCAGTATTTT. The V call is TRBV5-1, the J call TRBJ2-3; no clear D gene. This CDR3 has 16 amino acids. Trimming cost V 0 bases and J 0 bases, with 11 bases left between them. Looked up from germline, CDR1 is SGHRS and CDR2 is YFSETQ.